This TCR beta chain was recorded in a study of T cell responses to AZD1222 COVID-19 vaccine. Study-wide points: At baseline, just five or six AZD1222 recipients tested seropositive.

The CDR3 consists of 14 residues. Per germline, CDR1 SEHNR and CDR2 FQNEAQ (reference sequence). The ends were cut back, 2 bases at V and 8 bases at J, with 15 bases in the middle. Notes on this clone: What it binds is not known.

The repertoire was sequenced with immunoSEQ multiplex PCR; TCRdb's copy has only in-frame clones and lacks some. The sample shows around 91,000 clones, approximately 90% of them seen only once. The specimen was peripheral blood, collected on day 0 of AZD1222 vaccination. The receptor was derived from an adult in good health. The rearrangement links TRBV7-9 to TRBJ1-1; D not certain. CDR3 loop: CASSLLGLNKEAFF. CDR3 DNA sequence: TGTGCCAGCAGCTTATTGGGCCTAAACAAGGAAGCTTTCTTT.